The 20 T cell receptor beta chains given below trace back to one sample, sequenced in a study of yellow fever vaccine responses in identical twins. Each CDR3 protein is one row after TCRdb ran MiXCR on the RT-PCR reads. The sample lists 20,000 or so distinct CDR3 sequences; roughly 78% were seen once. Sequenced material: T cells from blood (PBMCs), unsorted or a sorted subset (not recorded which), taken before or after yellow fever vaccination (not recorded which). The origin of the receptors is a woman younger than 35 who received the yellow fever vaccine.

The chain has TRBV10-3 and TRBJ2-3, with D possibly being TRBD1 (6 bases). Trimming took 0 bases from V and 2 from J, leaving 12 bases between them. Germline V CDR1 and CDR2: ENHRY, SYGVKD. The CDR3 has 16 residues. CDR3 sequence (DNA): TGTGCCATCAGTGAGTCATCGGTGGGGGCCACAGATACGCAGTATTTT. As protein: CAISESSVGATDTQYF.

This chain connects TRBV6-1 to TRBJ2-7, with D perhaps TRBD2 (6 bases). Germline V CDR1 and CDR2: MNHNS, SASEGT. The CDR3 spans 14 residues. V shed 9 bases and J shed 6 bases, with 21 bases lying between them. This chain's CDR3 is CARQPGLRACEQYV. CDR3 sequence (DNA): TGTGCCAGACAACCGGGACTTCGGGCCTGCGAGCAGTACGTC.

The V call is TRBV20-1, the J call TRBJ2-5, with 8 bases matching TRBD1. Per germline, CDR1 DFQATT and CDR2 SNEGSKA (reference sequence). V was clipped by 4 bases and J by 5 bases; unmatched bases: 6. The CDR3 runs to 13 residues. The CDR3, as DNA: TGCAGTGCTATTCAGGGGGCTCGGGAGACCCAGTACTTC. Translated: CSAIQGARETQYF.

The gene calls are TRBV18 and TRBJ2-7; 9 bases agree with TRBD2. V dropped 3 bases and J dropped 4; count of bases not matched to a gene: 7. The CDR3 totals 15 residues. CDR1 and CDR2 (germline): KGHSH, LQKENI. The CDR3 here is CASSPQPSGIYEQYV. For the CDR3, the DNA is TGTGCCAGCTCACCCCAGCCTAGCGGGATTTACGAGCAGTACGTC.

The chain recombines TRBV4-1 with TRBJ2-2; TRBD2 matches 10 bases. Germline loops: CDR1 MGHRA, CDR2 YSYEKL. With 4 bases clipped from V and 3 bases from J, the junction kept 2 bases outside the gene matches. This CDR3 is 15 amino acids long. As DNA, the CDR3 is TGCGCCAGCAGCCTAGCGGGAGGAGACACCGGGGAGCTGTTTTTT. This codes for CASSLAGGDTGELFF.

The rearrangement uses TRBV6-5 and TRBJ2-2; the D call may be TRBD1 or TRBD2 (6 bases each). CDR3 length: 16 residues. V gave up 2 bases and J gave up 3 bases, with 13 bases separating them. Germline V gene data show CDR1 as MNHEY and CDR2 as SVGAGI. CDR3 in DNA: TGTGCCAGCAGTTACCGCCGGGGGCAACACACCGGGGAGCTGTTTTTT. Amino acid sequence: CASSYRRGQHTGELFF.

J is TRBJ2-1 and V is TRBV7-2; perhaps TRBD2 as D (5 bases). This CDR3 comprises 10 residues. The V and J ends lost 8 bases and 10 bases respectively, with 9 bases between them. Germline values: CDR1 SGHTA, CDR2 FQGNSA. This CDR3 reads CASGVAEQFF. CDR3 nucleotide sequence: TGTGCCAGCGGGGTAGCGGAGCAGTTCTTC.

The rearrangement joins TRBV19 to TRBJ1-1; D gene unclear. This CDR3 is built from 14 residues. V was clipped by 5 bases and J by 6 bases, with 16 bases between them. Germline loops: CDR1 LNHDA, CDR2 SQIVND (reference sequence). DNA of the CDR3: TGTGCCAGTAGTGAAAAAGGAGGAACGGCTGAAGCTTTCTTT. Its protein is CASSEKGGTAEAFF.

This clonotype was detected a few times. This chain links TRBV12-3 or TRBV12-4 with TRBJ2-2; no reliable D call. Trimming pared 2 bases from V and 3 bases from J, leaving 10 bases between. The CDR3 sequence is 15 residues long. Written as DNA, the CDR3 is TGTGCCAGCAGTTTATCTACCGGTTACACCGGGGAGCTGTTTTTT. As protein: CASSLSTGYTGELFF.

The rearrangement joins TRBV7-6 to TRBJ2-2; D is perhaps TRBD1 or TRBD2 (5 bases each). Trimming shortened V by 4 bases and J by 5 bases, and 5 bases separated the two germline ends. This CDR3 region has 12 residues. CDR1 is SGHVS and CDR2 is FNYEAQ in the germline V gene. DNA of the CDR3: TGTGCCAGCAGCTGGGGGACCGGGGAGCTGTTTTTT. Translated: CASSWGTGELFF.

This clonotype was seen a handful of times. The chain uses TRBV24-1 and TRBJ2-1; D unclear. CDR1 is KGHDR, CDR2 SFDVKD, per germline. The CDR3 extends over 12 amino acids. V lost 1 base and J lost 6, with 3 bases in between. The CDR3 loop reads CATSDFLNEQFF. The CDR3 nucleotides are TGTGCCACCAGTGATTTCCTCAATGAGCAGTTCTTC.

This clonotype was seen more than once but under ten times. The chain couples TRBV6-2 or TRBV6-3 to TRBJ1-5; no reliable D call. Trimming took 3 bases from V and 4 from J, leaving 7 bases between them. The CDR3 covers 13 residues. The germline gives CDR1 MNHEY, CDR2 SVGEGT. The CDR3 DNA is TGTGCCAGCAGTTATACAGTTAATCAGCCCCAGCATTTT. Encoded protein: CASSYTVNQPQHF.

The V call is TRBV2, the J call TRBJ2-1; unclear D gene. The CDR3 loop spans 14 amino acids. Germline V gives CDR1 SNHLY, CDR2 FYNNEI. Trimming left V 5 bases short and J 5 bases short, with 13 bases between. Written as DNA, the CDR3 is TGTGCCAGCAGTATAGACTCGAAACACAATGAGCAGTTCTTC. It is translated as CASSIDSKHNEQFF.

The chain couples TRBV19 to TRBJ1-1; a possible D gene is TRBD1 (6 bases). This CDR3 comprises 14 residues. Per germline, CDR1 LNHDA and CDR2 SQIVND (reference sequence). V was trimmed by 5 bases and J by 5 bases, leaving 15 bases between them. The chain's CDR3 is CASSFPGAGTEAFF. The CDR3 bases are TGTGCCAGTAGTTTTCCGGGGGCTGGGACTGAAGCTTTCTTT.

CDR3 region: CASSSDRNQPQHF. CDR3 sequence (DNA): TGTGCCAGCAGCTCCGACAGAAATCAGCCCCAGCATTTT. The chain employs TRBV7-1 and TRBJ1-5, with D perhaps matching TRBD1 (5 bases). TRBV7-1 is assigned to the ORF class and has an uncertain function. The CDR3 is made up of 13 amino acids. V gave up 3 bases and J gave up 4 bases, with 7 bases separating them.

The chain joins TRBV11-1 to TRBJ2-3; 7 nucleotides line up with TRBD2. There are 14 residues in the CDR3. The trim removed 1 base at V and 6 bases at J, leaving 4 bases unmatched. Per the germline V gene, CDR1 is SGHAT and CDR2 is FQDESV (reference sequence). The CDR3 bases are TGTGCCAGCAGCTTAGAAGCGGGGCTGGATACGCAGTATTTT. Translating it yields CASSLEAGLDTQYF.

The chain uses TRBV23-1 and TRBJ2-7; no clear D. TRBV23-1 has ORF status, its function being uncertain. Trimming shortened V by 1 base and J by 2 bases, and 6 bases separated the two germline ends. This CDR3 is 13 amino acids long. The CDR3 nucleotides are TGCGCCAGCAGTCAATATCCAACCTACGAGCAGTACTTC. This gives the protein CASSQYPTYEQYF.

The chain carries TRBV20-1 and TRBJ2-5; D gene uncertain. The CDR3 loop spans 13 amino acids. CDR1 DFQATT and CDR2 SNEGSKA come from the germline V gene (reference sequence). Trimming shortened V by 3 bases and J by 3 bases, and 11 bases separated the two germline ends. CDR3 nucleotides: TGCAGTGCTAGGTTGATTCAAAAAGAGACCCAGTACTTC. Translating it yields CSARLIQKETQYF.

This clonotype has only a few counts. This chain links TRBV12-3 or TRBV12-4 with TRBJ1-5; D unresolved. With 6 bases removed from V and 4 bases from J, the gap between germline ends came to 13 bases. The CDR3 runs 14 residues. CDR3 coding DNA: TGTGCCAGCAGCCCATGGACGGATAATCAGCCCCAGCATTTT. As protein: CASSPWTDNQPQHF.

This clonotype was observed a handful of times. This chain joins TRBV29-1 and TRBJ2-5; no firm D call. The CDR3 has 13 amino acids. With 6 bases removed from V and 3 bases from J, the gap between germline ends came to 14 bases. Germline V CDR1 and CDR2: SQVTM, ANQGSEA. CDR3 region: CSVGKRWEETQYF. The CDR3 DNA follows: TGCAGCGTGGGGAAAAGGTGGGAAGAGACCCAGTACTTC.